Shown below are 3 T cell receptor beta chains from a single sample sequenced in a study of T-cell memory formation after mild COVID-19. Using its own MiXCR run on the 5' RACE reads, TCRdb lists one record per CDR3 protein. The sample records a few hundred thousand distinct CDR3 sequences, 20% to 25% being singletons. Sample: PBMCs or a T cell subset sorted from them (not recorded which). The receptors originated from a man aged 18 to 29 who had mild COVID-19 (a few samples of this study predate the infection). Cell type and time point are not known.

This clonotype was recorded at least ten times. The chain uses TRBV7-2 and TRBJ2-5; D is uncertain. Germline V gives CDR1 SGHTA, CDR2 FQGNSA. The V and J ends lost 5 bases and 5 bases respectively, with 15 bases between them. The CDR3 is 14 residues long. The CDR3 loop is CASSPGPSGETQYF. The CDR3 nucleotides read TGTGCCAGCAGCCCCGGTCCTTCCGGGGAGACCCAGTACTTC.

The rearrangement uses TRBV29-1 and TRBJ2-5; D is undetermined. There are 14 residues in the CDR3. CDR1 and CDR2 from the germline V gene are SQVTM and ANQGSEA. V was cut by 7 bases and J by 1 base, with 16 bases left in between. This CDR3 is CSAEGWNTQETQYF. DNA of the CDR3: TGCAGCGCCGAAGGATGGAATACCCAAGAGACCCAGTACTTC.

This clonotype has a handful of counts. The J gene is TRBJ1-6, the V gene TRBV20-1; D may be TRBD1 (5 bases). The germline V gene has CDR1 DFQATT and CDR2 SNEGSKA (reference sequence). The V end lost 2 bases, the J end lost 10 bases, and 9 bases lay between the germline ends. CDR3 length equals 12 residues. The CDR3 nucleotides read TGCAGTGCTAGACAGGGAGACTCACCCCTCCACTTT. Residues: CSARQGDSPLHF.